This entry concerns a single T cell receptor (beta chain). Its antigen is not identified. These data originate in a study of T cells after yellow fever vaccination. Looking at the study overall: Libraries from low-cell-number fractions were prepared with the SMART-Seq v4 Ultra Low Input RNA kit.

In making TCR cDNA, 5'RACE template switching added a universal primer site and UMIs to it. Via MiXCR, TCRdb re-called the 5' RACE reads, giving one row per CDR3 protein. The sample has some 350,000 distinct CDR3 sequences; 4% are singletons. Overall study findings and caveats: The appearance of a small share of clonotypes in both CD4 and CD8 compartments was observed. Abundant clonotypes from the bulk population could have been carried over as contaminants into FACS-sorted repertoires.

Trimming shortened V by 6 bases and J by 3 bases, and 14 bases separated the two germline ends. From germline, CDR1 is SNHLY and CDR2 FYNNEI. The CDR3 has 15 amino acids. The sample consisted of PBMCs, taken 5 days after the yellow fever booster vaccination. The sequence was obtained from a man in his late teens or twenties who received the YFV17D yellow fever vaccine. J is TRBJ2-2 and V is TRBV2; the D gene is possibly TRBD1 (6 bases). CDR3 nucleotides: TGTGCCAGCAGGGTTATACAGGGTTACACCGGGGAGCTGTTTTTT. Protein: CASRVIQGYTGELFF.